Here is one T cell receptor beta chain with its context. Its antigen is currently unknown. The CDR3 sequence is 14 residues long. Trimming left V 3 bases short and J 3 bases short, with 11 bases between. The germline V gene has CDR1 LNHDA and CDR2 SQIVND (reference sequence). Using immunoSEQ multiplex PCR, the repertoire was profiled, and TCRdb retains in-frame clones only, with some absent. Here the sample spans fewer than 30,000 clones, about 78% being singletons. These data are taken from a study of PD-1 blockade in classical Hodgkin lymphoma. There was relapse after autologous stem cell transplantation in every patient, and there was variation in brentuximab vedotin exposure. General study findings and limits: CD4+ TCR diversity climbed significantly by C4D1, unlike CD8+ TCR diversity.

This chain uses TRBV19 with TRBJ1-1; D ambiguous. The clonotype originates from a human donor with classical Hodgkin lymphoma. The sample consisted of peripheral blood mononuclear cells (PBMCs), taken before the second cycle of nivolumab. The CDR3 DNA follows: TGTGCCAGTAGTATTGGGAGGAGGGACACTGAAGCTTTCTTT. Protein product: CASSIGRRDTEAFF.